The 30 T cell receptor beta chains in this list originate from one sample, sequenced in a study of cytomegalovirus exposure and HLA in healthy donors. PCR employed 60 Vbeta and 13 Jbeta primers. Assay: immunoSEQ multiplex PCR; the TCRdb copy retains only in-frame clones and omits some. The table includes approximately 79,000 clones, around 81% detected once. The sample taken for sequencing was PBMCs. These receptors were taken from a man aged 35 to 55 in good health and CMV-seronegative.

The chain is built from TRBV7-2 and TRBJ2-5, with D possibly being TRBD2 (6 bases). V lost 4 bases and J 5 bases, leaving 8 bases between the germline ends. The CDR3 contains 12 residues. Germline V CDR1 and CDR2: SGHTA, FQGNSA. CDR3 sequence (DNA): TGTGCCAGCAGCTGGAGGGGTGAGACCCAGTACTTC. It codes for CASSWRGETQYF.

This clone was seen a few times. The rearrangement links TRBV19 to TRBJ1-5, with TRBD1 identical over 7 bases. CDR1 is LNHDA, CDR2 SQIVND, per germline (reference sequence). The CDR3 sequence is 15 residues long. The J segment lost 9 bases and the V segment lost 3 bases, leaving 11 bases of the junction unmatched. CDR3 coding DNA: TGTGCCAGTAGTATCCCAGGGGGAAGAATGGCGCCCCAGCATTTT. Protein product: CASSIPGGRMAPQHF.

This rearrangement joins TRBV6-4 to TRBJ1-2; 9 bases fit TRBD1. There are 14 residues in the CDR3. V was clipped by 6 bases and J by 8 bases; unmatched bases: 10. Germline V gene data show CDR1 as MRHNA and CDR2 as SNTAGT. DNA of the CDR3: TGTGCCAGCAGGACAGGACAGGGGCCGGGAGGCTACACCTTC. Translated: CASRTGQGPGGYTF.

In its sample, this clone was seen a few times. J is TRBJ2-1 and V is TRBV28; possibly TRBD1 for D (5 bases). Trimming cost V 1 base and J 7 bases, with 17 bases left between them. The CDR3 contains 16 residues. Germline CDR1 reads MDHEN; CDR2 reads SYDVKM. The chain's CDR3 is CASSLFLRVGANEQFF. The DNA for the CDR3 is TGTGCCAGCAGTTTATTCTTAAGAGTAGGGGCAAATGAGCAGTTCTTC.

The rearrangement joins TRBV18 to TRBJ2-1; TRBD1 is a possible D gene (5 bases). The V end lost 5 bases, the J end lost 5 bases, and 10 bases lay between the germline ends. Germline CDR1 reads KGHSH; CDR2 reads LQKENI. The CDR3 runs to 13 residues. CDR3 in DNA: TGTGCCAGCTCAGGCCAGGGAAACAATGAGCAGTTCTTC. The encoded protein is CASSGQGNNEQFF.

In its sample, this clone was seen a few times. The chain joins TRBV9 to TRBJ2-5; 8 bases are shared with TRBD2. Unmatched junction bases numbered 3, after V lost 0 bases and J lost 5 bases. This CDR3 has 14 residues. Germline-derived CDR1 and CDR2 are SGDLS and YYNGEE. This CDR3 reads CASSVGPGGETQYF. The CDR3 bases are TGTGCCAGCAGCGTAGGACCGGGAGGGGAGACCCAGTACTTC.

V and J are TRBV19 and TRBJ1-1; no definite D call. V gave up 8 bases and J gave up 6 bases, with 16 bases separating them. The CDR3 runs 13 residues. Germline V gene lookup returns CDR1 LNHDA and CDR2 SQIVND (reference sequence). The CDR3 DNA is TGTGCCAGTGGTCGACGGGTTCAAGCTGAAGCTTTCTTT. Translating gives CASGRRVQAEAFF.

This clone is a singleton in its sample. The V and J genes are TRBV5-5 and TRBJ2-1; 11 bases map to TRBD2. Trimming cost V 3 bases and J 1 base; bases outside gene matches: 6. The CDR3 runs 17 residues. Germline V gene data show CDR1 as SGHKS and CDR2 as YYEKEE (reference sequence). The DNA for the CDR3 is TGTGCCAGCAGCTGGATCTTAGCGGGAGGGTCCTACAATGAGCAGTTCTTC. Its translation is CASSWILAGGSYNEQFF.

The J gene is TRBJ2-1, the V gene TRBV20-1; no reliable D call. Per germline, CDR1 DFQATT and CDR2 SNEGSKA (reference sequence). The CDR3 loop spans 11 amino acids. The germline V and J ends were trimmed by 3 bases and 7 bases, with 7 bases remaining between them. The CDR3 sequence is CSARGRNEQFF. As DNA, the CDR3 is TGCAGTGCTAGGGGCCGAAATGAGCAGTTCTTC.

The chain couples TRBV2 to TRBJ2-7; a possible D gene is TRBD2 (5 bases). Trimming cost V 5 bases and J 6 bases, with 17 bases left between them. Germline values: CDR1 SNHLY, CDR2 FYNNEI. This CDR3 spans 14 amino acids. The CDR3 region has the DNA TGTGCCAGCAGTCAACTAGAGAGGTTAGGCGAGCAGTACTTC. It specifies CASSQLERLGEQYF.

This clone was recorded a few times. The chain recombines TRBV19 with TRBJ2-1, with TRBD1 identical over 7 bases. The CDR3 has 15 amino acids. The V and J ends lost 2 bases and 3 bases, in that order; junction bases with no gene match: 4. Germline V gene sequence: CDR1 LNHDA, CDR2 SQIVND (reference sequence). The chain's CDR3 is CASSILQGIYNEQFF. The DNA for the CDR3 is TGTGCCAGTAGTATACTACAGGGGATCTACAATGAGCAGTTCTTC.

In this sample, this clone turned up a few times. The chain uses TRBV29-1 and TRBJ2-1, with D perhaps matching TRBD2 (5 bases). Germline loops: CDR1 SQVTM, CDR2 ANQGSEA. V gave up 6 bases and J gave up 2 bases, with 17 bases separating them. The CDR3 sequence is 15 residues long. The CDR3 region is CSVRWERAPYNEQFF. The DNA for the CDR3 is TGCAGCGTCCGTTGGGAGCGCGCGCCCTACAATGAGCAGTTCTTC.

This chain joins TRBV6-1 and TRBJ2-7; 7 bases agree with TRBD2. The CDR3 is 12 amino acids. V gave up 2 bases and J gave up 5 bases; unmatched junction bases: 0. CDR1 is MNHNS, CDR2 SASEGT, per germline. The CDR3 protein is CASSESGDEQYF. For the CDR3, the DNA is TGTGCCAGCAGTGAAAGCGGGGACGAGCAGTACTTC.

The chain employs TRBV19 and TRBJ1-5; a weak D match, TRBD1 (5 bases). The CDR3 covers 15 residues. The germline V gene encodes CDR1 LNHDA and CDR2 SQIVND (reference sequence). V shed 8 bases and J shed 4 bases, with 18 bases lying between them. The CDR3 loop is CASRSGGSVNQPQHF. The CDR3 DNA sequence: TGTGCCAGTCGATCCGGGGGAAGCGTTAATCAGCCCCAGCATTTT. Supplemented by reference TRBV19 and TRBJ1-5, the full variable domain reads DGGITQSPKYLFRKEGQNVTLSCEQNLNHDAMYWYRQDPGQGLRLIYYSQIVNDFQKGDIAEGYSVSREKKESFPLTVTSAQKNPTAFYLCASRSGGSVNQPQHFGDGTRLSIL.

The chain employs TRBV6-5 and TRBJ2-1; TRBD1 matches at 8 bases. The V gene end was trimmed by 6 bases and the J gene end by 6 bases; junction bases not matched to a gene: 7. CDR3 size: 14 residues. Per germline, CDR1 MNHEY and CDR2 SVGAGI. The CDR3 region is CASSQRQGTNEQFF. DNA of the CDR3: TGTGCCAGCAGCCAAAGACAGGGGACCAATGAGCAGTTCTTC.

The V call is TRBV6-5, the J call TRBJ1-2; 7 nucleotides agree with TRBD1. Looked up from germline, CDR1 is MNHEY and CDR2 is SVGAGI. Trimming took 5 bases from V and 4 from J; bases not matched to a gene: 7. This CDR3 is 14 amino acids long. Written as DNA, the CDR3 is TGTGCCAGCAGTCGGGACAGTAATTTCTATGGCTACACCTTC. Translation gives CASSRDSNFYGYTF.

This sequence joins TRBV4-2 and TRBJ2-1, with 10 positions matching TRBD1. The CDR3 is made up of 16 amino acids. V shed 0 bases, J shed 7 bases, and the junction held 6 bases outside the gene matches. Looked up from germline, CDR1 is LGHNA and CDR2 is YNFKEQ. The CDR3 spells CASSQDRGQGLNEQFF. CDR3 nucleotide sequence: TGTGCCAGCAGCCAAGATAGGGGACAGGGGTTGAATGAGCAGTTCTTC.

The V gene is TRBV7-9, the J gene TRBJ2-1; TRBD2 is a possible D gene (6 bases). Germline V gene data show CDR1 as SEHNR and CDR2 as FQNEAQ (reference sequence). There are 15 residues in the CDR3. Between the trimmed V and J ends, which lost 5 bases and 10 bases, there was a span of 21 bases. CDR3 in DNA: TGTGCCAGCAGCCGGGGACTCGTCGAGAGAGGGGAGCAGTTCTTC. The encoded protein is CASSRGLVERGEQFF. Full variable domain (missing parts from reference TRBV7-9 and TRBJ2-1): DTGVSQNPRHKITKRGQNVTFRCDPISEHNRLYWYRQTLGQGPEFLTYFQNEAQLEKSRLLSDRFSAERPKGSFSTLEIQRTEQGDSAMYLCASSRGLVERGEQFFGPGTRLTVL.

DNA for the CDR3: TGTGCCAGCAGTCTCCCAGCGGTGGATGAGCAGTTCTTC. It is translated as CASSLPAVDEQFF. This chain joins TRBV25-1 and TRBJ2-1, with D maybe TRBD2 (5 bases). The V end lost 5 bases, the J end lost 8 bases, and 13 bases lay between the germline ends. Germline V gene lookup returns CDR1 MGHDK and CDR2 SYGVNS. The CDR3 consists of 13 residues.

The chain combines TRBV6-5 with TRBJ1-4, with 7 bases aligning to TRBD1. V shed 5 bases and J 7 bases; nucleotides not matched to a gene: 10. The CDR3 sequence is 15 residues long. Looked up from germline, CDR1 is MNHEY and CDR2 is SVGAGI. The CDR3 loop is CASSPGDRKAEKLFF. In nucleotides, the CDR3 is TGTGCCAGCAGTCCGGGGGACAGAAAAGCTGAAAAACTGTTTTTT.

As DNA, the CDR3 is TGTGCCAGCAGCTTATCCCCAGGGAGGCCTGGAAACACCATATATTTT. Protein: CASSLSPGRPGNTIYF. The chain couples TRBV7-8 to TRBJ1-3, with D perhaps matching TRBD1 (5 bases). Germline CDR1 and CDR2: SGHVS and FQNEAQ. Trimming cost V 2 bases and J 2 bases, with 13 bases left between them. CDR3 length equals 16 residues.

The gene calls are TRBV10-3 and TRBJ1-1, with TRBD1 matching 8 bases. Germline V gene lookup returns CDR1 ENHRY and CDR2 SYGVKD. The CDR3 sequence is 13 residues long. J lost 3 bases, V lost 6 bases, and 3 bases had no gene match. The CDR3 is CAISKTGDTEAFF. DNA of the CDR3: TGTGCCATCAGCAAGACAGGGGACACTGAAGCTTTCTTT.

This sequence joins TRBV29-1 and TRBJ1-2; TRBD1 matches at 9 bases. Germline CDR1 and CDR2: SQVTM and ANQGSEA. V was pared by 6 bases and J by 8 bases, with 16 bases of the junction left unmatched. The CDR3 is 15 residues long. The CDR3 DNA sequence: TGCAGCGTACCTACCTCCGGGACAGGGCAGAAAGGCTACACCTTC. Translation gives CSVPTSGTGQKGYTF.

V and J are TRBV7-8 and TRBJ1-2; 10 bases fit TRBD1. CDR1 SGHVS and CDR2 FQNEAQ come from the germline V gene. This CDR3 contains 15 residues. The J segment lost 5 bases and the V segment lost 5 bases, leaving 8 bases of the junction unmatched. Written as DNA, the CDR3 is TGTGCCAGCAGCCCAAGCGGGACAGGGGAGTATGGCTACACCTTC. This gives the protein CASSPSGTGEYGYTF.

The chain combines TRBV19 with TRBJ2-6; TRBD2 is a possible D gene (5 bases). Germline CDR1 and CDR2: LNHDA and SQIVND (reference sequence). Trimming removed 3 bases from V and 0 bases from J, with 6 bases in between. The CDR3 consists of 15 residues. The DNA of the CDR3 is TGTGCCAGTAGTATCGGGGACTCTGGGGCCAACGTCCTGACTTTC. Its protein product is CASSIGDSGANVLTF.

The rearrangement links TRBV29-1 to TRBJ1-1; D possibly corresponds to TRBD1 (6 bases). V gave up 7 bases and J gave up 1 base, with 19 bases separating them. The CDR3 is 15 amino acids. CDR1 and CDR2 from the germline V gene are SQVTM and ANQGSEA. The CDR3 is CSGTRQDRTNTEAFF. DNA for the CDR3: TGCAGCGGTACCAGACAGGATCGGACGAACACTGAAGCTTTCTTT.

This chain joins TRBV6-1 and TRBJ2-3; the match to TRBD1 covers 11 bases. The CDR3 length is 18 residues. Germline assignment: CDR1 MNHNS and CDR2 SASEGT. V gave up 4 bases and J gave up 5 bases; unmatched junction bases: 14. This chain's CDR3 is CASSGRGPRDRGIDTQYF. DNA for the CDR3: TGTGCCAGCAGTGGGCGAGGTCCTCGGGACAGGGGGATAGATACGCAGTATTTT.

The V call is TRBV5-6, the J call TRBJ2-7; D may be TRBD1 (5 bases). V lost 1 base, J lost 0 bases, and 8 bases lay in between. Germline loops: CDR1 SGHDT, CDR2 YYEEEE. The CDR3 is 14 amino acids. As DNA, the CDR3 is TGTGCCAGCAGCTTGCGGCAGGGCTCCTACGAGCAGTACTTC. Translation: CASSLRQGSYEQYF.

The chain is built from TRBV30 and TRBJ1-2; the D is unclear. The V end was cut by 0 bases, the J end by 7 bases, with 24 bases between. The V gene's germline CDR1 is GTSNPN and CDR2 SVGIG (reference sequence). The CDR3 runs 17 residues. The CDR3 protein is CAWSVMWARLAPGGYTF. For the CDR3, the DNA is TGTGCCTGGAGTGTAATGTGGGCGCGTTTGGCTCCTGGTGGCTACACCTTC.

The chain combines TRBV11-2 with TRBJ2-2, with D possibly being TRBD2 (7 bases). The V gene lost 4 bases and the J gene lost 5 bases, with 11 bases spanning the gap. Per the germline V gene, CDR1 is SGHAT and CDR2 is FQNNGV. CDR3 length equals 14 residues. CDR3 region: CASSSRGGTGELFF. For the CDR3, the DNA is TGTGCCAGCAGCTCCAGGGGAGGGACCGGGGAGCTGTTTTTT.